One T cell receptor beta chain is described in this entry. The sample belongs to a study of blood T cell repertoires in COVID-19. In the study overall: Nucleic acid was either cDNA or gDNA, and it came from T cells, B-cell-depleted T cells, or PBMCs.

Clones were read by immunoSEQ multiplex PCR, and TCRdb kept only the in-frame ones, dropping some. The table records 150,000 to 200,000 clones, approximately 90% of them present only once. The CDR3 contains 16 residues. V lost 0 bases and J lost 1, with 13 bases in between. Germline CDR1 and CDR2: GTSNPN and SVGIG (reference sequence). The sequenced sample consisted of PBMCs or T cells enriched from blood (not recorded which). The J gene is TRBJ1-5, the V gene TRBV30, with a possible D match to TRBD1 (6 bases). The TCR was taken from a woman between 18 and 29 years old who had recovered from COVID-19. In DNA, the CDR3 is TGTGCCTGGAGTGTGAGAGTGAGGGGGAGCAATCAGCCCCAGCATTTT. The encoded protein is CAWSVRVRGSNQPQHF.